A selection of T cell receptor beta chains follows, all from one sample in a study of cytomegalovirus exposure and HLA in healthy donors. Here immunoSEQ multiplex PCR was the method, and the copy in TCRdb shows in-frame clones only, minus some. Of 150,000 to 200,000 clones in the sample, roughly four fifths were seen once. The sequenced sample consisted of PBMCs. The source of these receptors is a middle-aged man in good health and CMV-seropositive. Both conserved end residues are trimmed from each CDR3. A D gene is named only where the DNA matches it firmly.

V gene	D gene	J gene	CDR3 protein
TRBV7-9	NA	TRBJ2-7	ASSLPTGHEQY
TRBV29-1	NA	TRBJ2-2	SVEKSTGLSGELF
TRBV11-2	NA	TRBJ2-5	ASTPLGAETQY
TRBV19	TRBD1	TRBJ1-2	ASSTLDRAGGYT
TRBV6-5	TRBD2	TRBJ2-7	ASSYQTSGSNEQY
TRBV2	NA	TRBJ1-2	ASSIHLTPYGYT
TRBV28	TRBD1	TRBJ1-5	ASRPQTGVNQPQH
TRBV7-9	NA	TRBJ1-3	ASTPSSGNTIY
TRBV6-1	NA	TRBJ2-5	ASSRGPSQPGTQY
TRBV4-2	TRBD1	TRBJ2-2	ASSGDRGGTGELF
TRBV2	TRBD1	TRBJ1-4	ASSVFRGLKGNEKLF
TRBV2	TRBD1	TRBJ2-3	ANGNDRASTDTQY
TRBV5-1	TRBD1	TRBJ1-4	ASSLEGASYEKLF
TRBV4-3	TRBD2	TRBJ2-1	ASSQAGTSGRASDEQF
TRBV28	TRBD2	TRBJ2-1	ASSSGYGLAGDNEQF
TRBV5-4	TRBD2	TRBJ2-7	ASSLRSSGQCEQY
TRBV9	TRBD1	TRBJ2-7	ASSVQGTTYEQY
TRBV5-6	TRBD2	TRBJ2-1	ASSISGLAVYNEQF
TRBV6-6	TRBD2	TRBJ2-1	ASSYALAGPYNEQF
TRBV15	TRBD1	TRBJ2-7	ATSRDPGQGYEQY
TRBV19	NA	TRBJ1-5	ASSSRTAGGNQPQH
TRBV10-3	TRBD2	TRBJ2-1	AISEGLAGPYNEQF
TRBV14	TRBD1	TRBJ2-7	ASSQALGQGGYEQY
TRBV19	TRBD2	TRBJ2-5	ASSMGLAGGIQETQY
TRBV25-1	NA	TRBJ1-2	ASSGRGGAFNYT
TRBV7-2	TRBD1	TRBJ1-5	ASSFGQGVGQPQH
TRBV28	TRBD2	TRBJ2-5	ASSTSGRVETQY
TRBV9	NA	TRBJ2-6	ASGQSSGANVLT
TRBV4-2	TRBD2	TRBJ2-5	ASSQDLATGGRETQY
TRBV7-2	TRBD1	TRBJ1-5	ASTAGQGGSQH
TRBV7-3	NA	TRBJ2-1	ASRVGGDNEQF
TRBV9	NA	TRBJ2-3	ASSVTSGFSTDTQY
TRBV10-3	TRBD1	TRBJ2-5	AISAGQQETQY
TRBV7-2	TRBD2	TRBJ2-4	ASSLDRLAGGSAKNIQY
TRBV4-3	NA	TRBJ2-7	ASSQVGRGSFYEQY
TRBV29-1	NA	TRBJ2-6	SARSGANVLT
TRBV5-6	TRBD1	TRBJ2-5	ASSLGQGYQETQY
TRBV28	TRBD1	TRBJ2-1	ATKTGGAYNEQF
TRBV27	NA	TRBJ1-1	ASSSDYGFPEAF
TRBV28	NA	TRBJ2-5	ASSVPGREEGETQY
TRBV30	TRBD2	TRBJ2-1	AWSLAGFRV
TRBV5-6	NA	TRBJ1-6	ASSNREPPLH
TRBV5-4	TRBD1	TRBJ1-4	ASSADRGYEKLF
TRBV19	NA	TRBJ2-3	ASSIVDTDTQY
TRBV11-3	TRBD1	TRBJ2-2	ASRGTDSGELF
TRBV5-1	TRBD1	TRBJ1-5	ASSLGTGVNQPQH
TRBV29-1	TRBD2	TRBJ2-5	SVVTSGRAGETQY
TRBV27	NA	TRBJ2-5	ASSPRDNQETQY